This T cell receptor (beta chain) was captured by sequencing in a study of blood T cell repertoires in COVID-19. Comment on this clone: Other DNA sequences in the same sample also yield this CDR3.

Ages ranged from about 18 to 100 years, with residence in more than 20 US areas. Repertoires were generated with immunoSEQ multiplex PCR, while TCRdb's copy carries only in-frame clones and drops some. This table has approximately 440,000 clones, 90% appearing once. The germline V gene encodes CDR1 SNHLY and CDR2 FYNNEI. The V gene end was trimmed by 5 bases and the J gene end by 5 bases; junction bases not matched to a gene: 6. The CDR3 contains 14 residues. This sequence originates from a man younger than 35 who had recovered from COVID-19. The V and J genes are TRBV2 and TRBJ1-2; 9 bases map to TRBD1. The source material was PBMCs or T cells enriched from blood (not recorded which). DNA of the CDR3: TGTGCCAGCAGTTACCGGGACAGGGTATATGGCTACACCTTC. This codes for CASSYRDRVYGYTF.